The following is a T cell receptor (beta chain) sequence with its context. These data come from a study of control samples from healthy donors and cancer patients. Produced via immunoSEQ multiplex PCR; TCRdb's table is partial and in-frame only. In the table there are 150,000 to 200,000 clones, 90% of which are singletons. Per the germline V gene, CDR1 is SGHAT and CDR2 is FQNNGV. V lost 2 bases and J 2 bases, leaving 12 bases between the germline ends. CDR3 length equals 15 residues. The sample taken for sequencing was blood. The TCR comes from a woman aged 50 to 60 in good health. The chain carries TRBV11-2 and TRBJ2-5; D gene ambiguous. The CDR3 coding sequence is TGTGCCAGCAGCTTATGGGCAGGAGTACAAGAGACCCAGTACTTC. It yields the protein CASSLWAGVQETQYF. The full variable domain, with the rest looked up from reference TRBV11-2 and TRBJ2-5, is EAGVAQSPRYKIIEKRQSVAFWCNPISGHATLYWYQQILGQGPKLLIQFQNNGVVDDSQLPKDRFSAERLKGVDSTLKIQPAKLEDSAVYLCASSLWAGVQETQYFGPGTRLLVL.